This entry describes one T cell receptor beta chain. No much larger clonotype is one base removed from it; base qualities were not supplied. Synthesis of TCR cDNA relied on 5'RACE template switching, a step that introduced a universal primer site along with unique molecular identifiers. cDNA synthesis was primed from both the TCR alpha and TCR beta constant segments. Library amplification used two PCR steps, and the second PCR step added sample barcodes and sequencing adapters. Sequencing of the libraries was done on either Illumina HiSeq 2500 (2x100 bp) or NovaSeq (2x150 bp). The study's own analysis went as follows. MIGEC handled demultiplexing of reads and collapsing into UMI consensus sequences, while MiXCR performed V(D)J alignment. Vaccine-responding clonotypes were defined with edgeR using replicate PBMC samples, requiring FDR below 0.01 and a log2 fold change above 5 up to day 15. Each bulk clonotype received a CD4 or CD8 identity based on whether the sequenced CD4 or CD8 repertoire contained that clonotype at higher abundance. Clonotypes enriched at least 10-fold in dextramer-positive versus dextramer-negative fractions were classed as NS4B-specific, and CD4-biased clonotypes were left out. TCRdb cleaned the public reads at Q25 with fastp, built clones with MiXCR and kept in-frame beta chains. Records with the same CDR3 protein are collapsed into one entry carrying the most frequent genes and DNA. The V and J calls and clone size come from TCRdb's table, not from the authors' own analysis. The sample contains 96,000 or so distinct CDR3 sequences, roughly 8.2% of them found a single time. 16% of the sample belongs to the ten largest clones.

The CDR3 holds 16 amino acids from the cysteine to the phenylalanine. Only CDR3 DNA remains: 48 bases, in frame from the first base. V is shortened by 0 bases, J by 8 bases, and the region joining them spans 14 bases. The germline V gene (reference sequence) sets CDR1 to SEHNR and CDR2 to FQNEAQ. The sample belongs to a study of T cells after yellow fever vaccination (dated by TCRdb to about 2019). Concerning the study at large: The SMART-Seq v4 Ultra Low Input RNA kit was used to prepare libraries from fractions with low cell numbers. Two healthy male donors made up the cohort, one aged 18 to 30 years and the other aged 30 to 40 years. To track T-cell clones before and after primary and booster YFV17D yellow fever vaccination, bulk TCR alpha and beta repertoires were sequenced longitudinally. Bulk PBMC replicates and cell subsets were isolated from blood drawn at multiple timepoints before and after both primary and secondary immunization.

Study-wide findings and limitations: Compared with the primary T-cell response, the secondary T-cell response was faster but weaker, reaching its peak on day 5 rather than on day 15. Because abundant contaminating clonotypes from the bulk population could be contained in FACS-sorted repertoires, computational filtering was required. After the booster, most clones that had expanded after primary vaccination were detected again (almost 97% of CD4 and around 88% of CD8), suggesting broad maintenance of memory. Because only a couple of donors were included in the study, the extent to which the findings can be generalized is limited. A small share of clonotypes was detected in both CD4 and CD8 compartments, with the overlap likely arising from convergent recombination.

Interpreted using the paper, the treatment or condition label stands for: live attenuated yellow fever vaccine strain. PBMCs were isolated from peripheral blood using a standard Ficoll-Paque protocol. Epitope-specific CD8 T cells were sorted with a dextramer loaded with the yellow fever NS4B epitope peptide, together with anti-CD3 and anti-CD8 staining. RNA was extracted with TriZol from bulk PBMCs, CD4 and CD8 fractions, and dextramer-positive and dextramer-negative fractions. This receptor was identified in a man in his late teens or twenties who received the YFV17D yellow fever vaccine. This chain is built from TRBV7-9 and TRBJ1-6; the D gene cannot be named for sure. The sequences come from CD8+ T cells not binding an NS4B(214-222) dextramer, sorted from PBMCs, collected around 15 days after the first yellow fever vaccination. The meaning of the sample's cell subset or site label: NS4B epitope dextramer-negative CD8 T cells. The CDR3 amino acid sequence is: CASSLARTLGDSPLHF. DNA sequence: TGTGCCAGCAGCTTAGCAAGGACGCTTGGGGATTCACCCCTCCACTTT.